Listed here are 28 T cell receptor beta chains from one sample, sequenced in a study of cytomegalovirus exposure and HLA in healthy donors. Primers for the PCR totalled 60 Vbeta and 13 Jbeta. Repertoires were generated with immunoSEQ multiplex PCR, while TCRdb's copy carries only in-frame clones and drops some. This repertoire includes approximately 110,000 clones. The sample comprised PBMCs. The receptors were sampled from a man between 18 and 29 years old in good health and CMV-seronegative.

The chain couples TRBV4-2 to TRBJ2-7; D possibly corresponds to TRBD1 (5 bases). Trimming shortened V by 1 base and J by 3 bases, and 7 bases separated the two germline ends. CDR3 size: 13 residues. Germline values: CDR1 LGHNA, CDR2 YNFKEQ. CDR3 DNA sequence: TGTGCCAGCAGCCAAGTGGGGCTCTACGAGCAGTACTTC. Residues: CASSQVGLYEQYF.

V usage is TRBV6-5 and J usage is TRBJ1-4, with 7 bases lining up with TRBD1. Trimming removed 6 bases from V and 3 bases from J; junction bases left unmatched: 4. Germline-derived CDR1 and CDR2 are MNHEY and SVGAGI. This CDR3 comprises 14 residues. For the CDR3, the DNA is TGTGCCAGCAGAAGGGACAGCGCTAATGAAAAACTGTTTTTT. Protein: CASRRDSANEKLFF.

The chain joins TRBV5-1 to TRBJ2-6, with D unresolved. The CDR3 loop spans 14 amino acids. CDR1 and CDR2 from the germline V gene are SGHRS and YFSETQ. V was pared by 3 bases and J by 0 bases, with 4 bases between. The CDR3 DNA reads TGCGCCAGCAGCTCAGACTCTGGGGCCAACGTCCTGACTTTC. Translated: CASSSDSGANVLTF.

CDR3 sequence (DNA): TGTGCTAGTGGTGTGGGGGGCCCCCAGCATTTT. This sequence encodes CASGVGGPQHF. The chain links TRBV12-5 to TRBJ1-5; tentative D call: TRBD1 (6 bases). Germline assignment: CDR1 LGHNT and CDR2 FRNRAP. Trimming stripped 5 bases from V and 10 bases from J, with 9 bases between. The CDR3 contains 11 residues.

V usage is TRBV7-9 and J usage is TRBJ2-3; D gene uncertain. The V gene lost 2 bases and the J gene lost 8 bases, with 8 bases spanning the gap. CDR3 length: 12 amino acids. Germline CDR1 reads SEHNR; CDR2 reads FQNEAQ (reference sequence). CDR3 in amino acids: CASSLHPGTQYF. The CDR3 bases are TGTGCCAGCAGCTTACACCCGGGTACGCAGTATTTT.

The chain uses TRBV19 and TRBJ1-1; TRBD1 matches 10 bases. This CDR3 contains 13 residues. Germline CDR1 is LNHDA and CDR2 is SQIVND (reference sequence). V lost 7 bases to trimming and J lost 8 bases; unmatched junction nucleotides: 7. CDR3 in amino acids: CASTQTGGEEAFF. CDR3 DNA sequence: TGTGCCAGTACCCAGACAGGGGGCGAGGAAGCTTTCTTT.

The rearrangement joins TRBV5-1 to TRBJ1-4, with D possibly being TRBD1 (6 bases). This CDR3 region has 15 residues. V was pared by 3 bases and J by 0 bases, with 9 bases between. Germline V lookup: CDR1 SGHRS, CDR2 YFSETQ. This chain's CDR3 is CASSSTGATNEKLFF. The CDR3 DNA reads TGCGCCAGCAGCTCGACAGGAGCAACTAATGAAAAACTGTTTTTT.

The chain couples TRBV7-9 to TRBJ1-5; no firm D call. Germline V gives CDR1 SEHNR, CDR2 FQNEAQ (reference sequence). With 4 bases removed from V and 5 bases from J, the gap between germline ends came to 12 bases. The CDR3 is made up of 14 amino acids. The CDR3 spells CASSSHGKDQPQHF. CDR3 sequence (DNA): TGTGCCAGCAGCTCCCACGGGAAGGATCAGCCCCAGCATTTT.

The chain has TRBV19 and TRBJ2-1, with 9 bases fitting TRBD2. Germline CDR1 and CDR2: LNHDA and SQIVND (reference sequence). There are 17 residues in the CDR3. Trimming removed 7 bases from V and 0 bases from J; junction bases left unmatched: 10. Here the CDR3 reads CASNPPTSGVSYNEQFF. CDR3 in DNA: TGTGCCAGTAACCCACCGACTAGCGGAGTCTCCTACAATGAGCAGTTCTTC.

The chain couples TRBV19 to TRBJ1-1; D is ambiguous. The CDR3 has 16 residues. V dropped 3 bases and J dropped 0 bases, with 14 bases sitting between them. Germline CDR1 reads LNHDA; CDR2 reads SQIVND (reference sequence). CDR3 residues: CASSIDPRTMNTEAFF. In DNA, the CDR3 is TGTGCCAGTAGTATTGATCCCAGAACCATGAACACTGAAGCTTTCTTT.

The chain recombines TRBV5-1 with TRBJ2-7; 10 nucleotides agree with TRBD1. The CDR3 runs 15 residues. V shed 1 base, J shed 2 bases, and the junction held 3 bases outside the gene matches. Germline V gives CDR1 SGHRS, CDR2 YFSETQ. The CDR3 loop is CASSLLGTGAYEQYF. The CDR3 coding sequence is TGCGCCAGCAGCTTGCTTGGGACAGGGGCCTACGAGCAGTACTTC.

This sequence joins TRBV4-2 and TRBJ2-1, with TRBD2 as a possible D gene (6 bases). The CDR3 is 17 amino acids. The V and J ends lost 4 bases and 9 bases respectively, with 25 bases between them. The germline V gene encodes CDR1 LGHNA and CDR2 YNFKEQ. Here the CDR3 reads CASSRESGAYSGGEQFF. The CDR3 region has the DNA TGTGCCAGCAGCCGGGAGTCGGGAGCGTATAGTGGTGGTGAGCAGTTCTTC.

The rearrangement uses TRBV21-1 and TRBJ2-7; the table names TRBD2, a call not compared with the DNA. TRBV21-1 is an annotated pseudogene. CDR3 size: 11 residues. The CDR3 DNA sequence: TGTGCCAGCAGCAACTGCTACGAGCAGTACTTC. Translation: CASSNCYEQYF.

The J gene is TRBJ1-1, the V gene TRBV7-2, with D perhaps TRBD1 (6 bases). The germline gives CDR1 SGHTA, CDR2 FQGNSA. The V end was cut by 5 bases, the J end by 0 bases, with 13 bases between. The CDR3 consists of 15 residues. The CDR3 sequence is CASSPYNRVNTEAFF. The CDR3 DNA follows: TGTGCCAGCAGCCCATACAACAGGGTGAACACTGAAGCTTTCTTT.

CDR3 bases: TGTGCCAGCAGCCCAGGGATGGCCCGGCCCCTGTCCTACGAGCAGTACTTC. Protein sequence: CASSPGMARPLSYEQYF. The rearrangement links TRBV9 to TRBJ2-7; a weak D match, TRBD1 (5 bases). Germline V gene sequence: CDR1 SGDLS, CDR2 YYNGEE. V was shortened by 4 bases and J by 1 base, with 21 bases between the two germline ends. This CDR3 comprises 17 residues.

The chain uses TRBV7-9 and TRBJ2-3, with 9 bases lining up with TRBD2. From germline, CDR1 is SEHNR and CDR2 FQNEAQ (reference sequence). The CDR3 is 16 residues long. The J segment lost 2 bases and the V segment lost 3 bases, leaving 6 bases of the junction unmatched. The chain's CDR3 is CASSLSAGGPTDTQYF. DNA for the CDR3: TGTGCCAGCAGCTTGTCAGCGGGAGGACCCACAGATACGCAGTATTTT.

This chain connects TRBV9 to TRBJ1-2, with D possibly TRBD1 on 6 matching bases. Germline V gene data show CDR1 as SGDLS and CDR2 as YYNGEE. The CDR3 consists of 14 residues. Trimming stripped 5 bases from V and 4 bases from J, with 15 bases between. CDR3 sequence: CASSIRGTGYGYTF. The CDR3 coding sequence is TGTGCCAGCAGTATAAGGGGGACGGGCTATGGCTACACCTTC.

The V and J genes are TRBV29-1 and TRBJ1-1; D unclear. This CDR3 has 13 amino acids. Germline loops: CDR1 SQVTM, CDR2 ANQGSEA. V lost 2 bases to trimming and J lost 4 bases, with 11 bases between them. Written as DNA, the CDR3 is TGCAGCGTTGAAAAAGGTCAGGTCACTGAAGCTTTCTTT. It specifies CSVEKGQVTEAFF.

The chain recombines TRBV6-1 with TRBJ2-7; D call uncertain. The germline V gene encodes CDR1 MNHNS and CDR2 SASEGT. V dropped 6 bases and J dropped 1 base, with 13 bases sitting between them. The CDR3 contains 14 residues. CDR3 amino acids: CASRNSFRSYEQYF. DNA for the CDR3: TGTGCCAGCAGAAACTCCTTTCGGTCCTACGAGCAGTACTTC.

The chain is built from TRBV9 and TRBJ1-2; no reliable D call. CDR1 is SGDLS, CDR2 YYNGEE, per germline. V lost 4 bases, J lost 0 bases, and 7 bases lay in between. This CDR3 is built from 13 residues. CDR3 sequence: CASSSQTNYGYTF. The CDR3 region has the DNA TGTGCCAGCAGCTCACAGACTAACTATGGCTACACCTTC.

This sequence joins TRBV6-6 and TRBJ2-3, with no clear D. Germline CDR1 MNHNY, CDR2 SVGAGI (reference sequence). V lost 1 base and J lost 3, with 5 bases in between. The CDR3 contains 13 residues. The chain's CDR3 is CASSYYSTDTQYF. The DNA of the CDR3 is TGTGCCAGCAGTTACTATTCGACAGATACGCAGTATTTT.

The chain recombines TRBV28 with TRBJ2-2, with TRBD2 matching 14 bases. V trimming: 5 bases; J trimming: 4 bases; junction bases outside the gene matches: 21. The length of the CDR3 is 22 residues. The germline V gene encodes CDR1 MDHEN and CDR2 SYDVKM. The CDR3 sequence is CASSPRLRGSTSGRAGTGELFF. The CDR3 DNA follows: TGTGCCAGCAGTCCTCGCCTTAGGGGTTCGACTAGCGGGAGGGCGGGCACCGGGGAGCTGTTTTTT.

CDR3 bases: TGTGCCAGCAGCCCTGGACAGGGTGCTCACGAGCAGTACTTC. Protein: CASSPGQGAHEQYF. The V and J genes are TRBV6-6 and TRBJ2-7; 8 bases agree with TRBD1. CDR1 is MNHNY and CDR2 is SVGAGI in the germline V gene (reference sequence). The CDR3 is 14 residues long. J was trimmed by 5 bases and V by 6 bases; bases with no gene match: 9.

V and J are TRBV15 and TRBJ1-4; D is uncertain. The CDR3 covers 16 residues. Trimming removed 3 bases from V and 0 bases from J, with 11 bases in between. CDR1 and CDR2 from the germline V gene are LNHNV and YYDKDF (reference sequence). The CDR3 is CATSSPSLATNEKLFF. In DNA form, the CDR3 reads TGTGCCACCAGCAGTCCTTCACTTGCAACTAATGAAAAACTGTTTTTT.

V is TRBV7-8 and J is TRBJ2-7; 7 nucleotides match TRBD1. V shed 4 bases, J shed 1 base, and the junction held 1 base outside the gene matches. In germline, CDR1 is SGHVS, CDR2 FQNEAQ. CDR3 length: 13 amino acids. The CDR3 nucleotides are TGTGCCAGCAGCTCGGACAGGTCCTACGAGCAGTACTTC. This sequence encodes CASSSDRSYEQYF.

The gene calls are TRBV25-1 and TRBJ1-3; D unresolved. The CDR3 extends over 13 amino acids. The germline V gene encodes CDR1 MGHDK and CDR2 SYGVNS. Trimming removed 4 bases from V and 2 bases from J, with 6 bases in between. Written as DNA, the CDR3 is TGTGCCAGCAGTGTAACAGCTGGAAACACCATATATTTT. Translating it yields CASSVTAGNTIYF.

V and J are TRBV19 and TRBJ1-1; TRBD1 aligns across 10 bases. The CDR3 contains 15 residues. Germline CDR1 reads LNHDA; CDR2 reads SQIVND (reference sequence). Trimming removed 5 bases from V and 7 bases from J; junction bases left unmatched: 10. CDR3 in DNA: TGTGCCAGTAGTCCCACCCGGACAGGGGGTCATGAAGCTTTCTTT. Translating gives CASSPTRTGGHEAFF.

This sequence joins TRBV4-1 and TRBJ2-1; 14 bases are a match to TRBD2. Germline assignment: CDR1 MGHRA and CDR2 YSYEKL. Unmatched junction bases numbered 4, after V lost 3 bases and J lost 6 bases. The CDR3 has 16 residues. CDR3 bases: TGCGCCAGCAGCCACCCGACTAGCGGGGGGGGCAATGAGCAGTTCTTC. Translation: CASSHPTSGGGNEQFF.